A single sample gave rise to the 7 T cell receptor beta chains below, sequenced in a study of shared clonotypes between healthy human individuals. Naive CD8 cells lacked CD45RO, underwent positive selection for CCR7 and left out terminally differentiated effector memory CD45RA+ cells. Using immunoSEQ multiplex PCR, the repertoire was profiled, and TCRdb retains in-frame clones only, with some absent. The table lists over 750,000 clones, 90% to 98% of them singletons, with approximately 0.2% in the top ten. The material sequenced was naive CD8+ T cells sorted from blood. Receptors were obtained from a man aged 25 to 40 in good health.

This chain connects TRBV7-9 to TRBJ2-7, with 9 bases fitting TRBD1. Germline assignment: CDR1 SEHNR and CDR2 FQNEAQ (reference sequence). The CDR3 consists of 14 residues. V lost 7 bases to trimming and J lost 9 bases; unmatched junction nucleotides: 13. The CDR3, as DNA: TGTGCCAGCACCCCCCGACAGGGGGGGGAACGGCAGTACTTC. This encodes CASTPRQGGERQYF.

V gene TRBV9 combines with J gene TRBJ2-5; 8 nucleotides align to TRBD1. CDR1 and CDR2 (germline): SGDLS, YYNGEE. This CDR3 comprises 12 residues. The V gene end was trimmed by 4 bases and the J gene end by 5 bases; junction bases not matched to a gene: 1. The CDR3 DNA sequence: TGTGCCAGCAGCACAGGGGGGGAGACCCAGTACTTC. Its protein is CASSTGGETQYF.

This chain connects TRBV7-9 to TRBJ1-2; 9 bases agree with TRBD1. Per germline, CDR1 SEHNR and CDR2 FQNEAQ (reference sequence). V gave up 5 bases and J gave up 0 bases; unmatched junction bases: 10. The CDR3 loop spans 17 amino acids. The DNA of the CDR3 is TGTGCCAGCAGCACTACCGGGACAGGGATGGCTAACTATGGCTACACCTTC. This sequence encodes CASSTTGTGMANYGYTF.

The chain has TRBV9 and TRBJ2-1; 7 bases are a match to TRBD1. Germline lookup yields CDR1 SGDLS and CDR2 YYNGEE. The CDR3 totals 15 residues. V gave up 4 bases and J gave up 0 bases; unmatched junction bases: 4. Written as DNA, the CDR3 is TGTGCCAGCAGCTTGACAGGGTTCTCCTACAATGAGCAGTTCTTC. Amino acids: CASSLTGFSYNEQFF.

The gene calls are TRBV9 and TRBJ2-7, with 8 bases matching TRBD1. Germline V gene sequence: CDR1 SGDLS, CDR2 YYNGEE. This CDR3 is 13 amino acids long. Unmatched junction bases numbered 4, after V lost 5 bases and J lost 3 bases. The CDR3 region is CASSDDRGYEQYF. DNA of the CDR3: TGTGCCAGCAGTGACGACAGGGGCTACGAGCAGTACTTC. The full variable domain, its missing parts supplied by reference TRBV9 and TRBJ2-7, is DSGVTQTPKHLITATGQRVTLRCSPRSGDLSVYWYQQSLDQGLQFLIQYYNGEERAKGNILERFSAQQFPDLHSELNLSSLELGDSALYFCASSDDRGYEQYFGPGTRLTVT.

This chain connects TRBV7-9 to TRBJ2-2; TRBD2 agrees at 8 bases. Germline values: CDR1 SEHNR, CDR2 FQNEAQ (reference sequence). The CDR3 sequence is 16 residues long. J was trimmed by 10 bases and V by 2 bases; bases with no gene match: 12. The CDR3 sequence: CASSLSGGRTSLELFF. For the CDR3, the DNA is TGTGCCAGCAGCTTAAGCGGCGGGAGGACCTCTTTGGAGCTGTTTTTT. The entire variable domain, with the rest obtained from reference TRBV7-9 and TRBJ2-2, is as follows: DTGVSQNPRHKITKRGQNVTFRCDPISEHNRLYWYRQTLGQGPEFLTYFQNEAQLEKSRLLSDRFSAERPKGSFSTLEIQRTEQGDSAMYLCASSLSGGRTSLELFFGEGSRLTVL.

As for this clone: Different DNA sequences within this sample yield the same CDR3. The chain is built from TRBV6-5 and TRBJ2-1; D gene uncertain. Trimming removed 2 bases from V and 8 bases from J, with 4 bases in between. Germline V gene sequence: CDR1 MNHEY, CDR2 SVGAGI. The CDR3 is 11 amino acids. The CDR3, as DNA: TGTGCCAGCAGTTACGGCCATGAGCAGTTCTTC. It is translated as CASSYGHEQFF.